These T cell receptor beta chains were read from a single sample in a study of immune characterization of retroperitoneal liposarcoma. TCRdb fed the PCR reads into MiXCR, producing one record per CDR3 protein. The table has approximately 4,700 distinct CDR3 sequences, about a third seen once. Sequencing was carried out using tumor tissue. All receptors derive from a male donor with retroperitoneal liposarcoma. Each CDR3 is given with its conserved first and last residue. Fields, in order: CDR3 length, D gene, clone size, J gene, V gene, CDR3 DNA, CDR3 protein. D genes are given only for firm matches. Expanded clones get a size class; other rows say once, few or many, or leave the size out.

>15|TRBD2|few|TRBJ2-3|TRBV6-1
TGTGCCAGCAGCCCCCGGACTAGCCCTACAGATACGCAGTATTTT
CASSPRTSPTDTQYF
>14|-|-|TRBJ2-5|TRBV12-3/TRBV12-4
TGTGCCAGCAGTTTATTTCAGGCCCAAGAGACCCAGTACTTC
CASSLFQAQETQYF
>15|-|-|TRBJ2-1|TRBV7-2
TGTGCCAGCAGCTTAGGGCCCAAACCTTACAATGAGCAGTTCTTC
CASSLGPKPYNEQFF
>16|TRBD1|many|TRBJ2-3|TRBV10-1
TGCGCCAGCTCCGGGGCCAGGGGGCTCATGAAAGATACGCAGTATTTT
CASSGARGLMKDTQYF
>13|-|-|TRBJ1-6|TRBV6-1
TGTGCCAGCAGTGAGCTTAAATCCGCACCCCTCCACTTT
CASSELKSAPLHF
>14|-|few|TRBJ2-1|TRBV4-1
TGCGCCAGCAGCCCAACAATGACTAGTAGTGAGCAGTTCTTC
CASSPTMTSSEQFF
>12|-|-|TRBJ2-7|TRBV6-6
TGTGCCAGCAAGGACGCCTCCTACGAGCAGTACTTC
CASKDASYEQYF
>15|-|-|TRBJ1-3|TRBV5-4
TGTGCCAGCAGCTCCGAGGGGGGGAAGGGAAACACCATATATTTT
CASSSEGGKGNTIYF
>14|TRBD1|-|TRBJ2-5|TRBV12-3/TRBV12-4
TGTGCCACTAAAGGGGACAGGGGGCACGAGACCCAGTACTTC
CATKGDRGHETQYF
>14|TRBD1|-|TRBJ1-1|TRBV7-2
TGTGCCAGCAGCCATACAGGGGTGAACACTGAAGCTTTCTTT
CASSHTGVNTEAFF
>15|TRBD1|-|TRBJ2-1|TRBV12-3/TRBV12-4
TGTGCCAGCACCGTAGGGGGCAGGTCCTACAATGAGCAGTTCTTC
CASTVGGRSYNEQFF
>13|-|few|TRBJ2-7|TRBV6-1
TGTGCCAGCCGCCGTTGGGACGGGGGCGAGCAGTACTTC
CASRRWDGGEQYF
>16|TRBD2|medium-sized|TRBJ2-7|TRBV6-1
TGTGCCAGCAGTGTGGGACTAGCGGGGGTGAGTTACGAGCAGTACTTC
CASSVGLAGVSYEQYF
>15|TRBD2|medium-sized|TRBJ2-5|TRBV12-3/TRBV12-4
TGTGCCAGCAGTTTTGGGTCGGGGGGGGGAGAGACCCAGTACTTC
CASSFGSGGGETQYF
>18|TRBD1|once|TRBJ2-1|TRBV6-1
TGTGCCAGCAGCGAAGGACAGGGGGCGATCCCTTTCTCCTACGAGCAGTTCTTC
CASSEGQGAIPFSYEQFF
>14|-|-|TRBJ2-2|TRBV6-1
TGTGCCAGCAGTGATCAGGGAATAACCGGGGAGCTGTTTTTT
CASSDQGITGELFF
>12|-|many|TRBJ2-3|TRBV7-8
TGTGCCAGCAGCTTACTAGCGGATACGCAGTATTTT
CASSLLADTQYF
>15|TRBD2|-|TRBJ2-4|TRBV6-1
TGTGCCAGCAGTGAAGGACTAGCTGGTCTCGACATTCAGTACTTC
CASSEGLAGLDIQYF
>14|-|many|TRBJ2-1|TRBV6-6
TGTGCCAGCAGTTACTCCCCGGGAGAGCTAGAGCAGTTCTTC
CASSYSPGELEQFF
>13|-|-|TRBJ2-7|TRBV6-1
TGTGCCAGCAGTAACAGGGTCTCCTACGAGCAGTACTTC
CASSNRVSYEQYF
>16|TRBD2|large|TRBJ2-7|TRBV12-3/TRBV12-4
TGTGCCAGCAGTGGGGGACTAGCGGGAGTCAACAATGAGCAGTACTTC
CASSGGLAGVNNEQYF
>15|TRBD2|-|TRBJ2-1|TRBV6-1
TGTGCCAGCAGGCTGGGACTAGCCTCCTACAATGAGCAGTTCTTC
CASRLGLASYNEQFF
>13|-|medium-sized|TRBJ1-1|TRBV7-2
TGTGCCAGCAGCTTAGCCGGAGCAGTTGAAGCTTTCTTT
CASSLAGAVEAFF
>15|TRBD1|many|TRBJ2-2|TRBV6-1
TGTGCCAGCAGTGAAGCGACAGGGGACACCGGGGAGCTGTTTTTT
CASSEATGDTGELFF
>16|-|-|TRBJ2-5|TRBV6-6
TGTGCCAGCAGTTACGCGGCAGGAGGGGACCAAGAGACCCAGTACTTC
CASSYAAGGDQETQYF
>17|TRBD1|medium-sized|TRBJ2-5|TRBV7-3
TGTGCCAGCAGCTTAACGGGCCTCGGACAGGGAAAAGAGACCCAGTACTTC
CASSLTGLGQGKETQYF
>20|TRBD2|few|TRBJ2-1|TRBV12-3/TRBV12-4
TGTGCCAGCAGTTTCCTCTCGGGACTAGCGGGAGTAGGATCCTACAATGAGCAGTTCTTC
CASSFLSGLAGVGSYNEQFF
>15|TRBD1|-|TRBJ2-5|TRBV12-5
TGTGCTAGTGTCCAGGGACAGGGAGGGGTAGAGACCCAGTACTTC
CASVQGQGGVETQYF
>14|-|many|TRBJ2-3|TRBV11-1
TGTGCCAGCAGCTTAGCAGTAACCACAGATACGCAGTATTTT
CASSLAVTTDTQYF
>14|-|many|TRBJ1-1|TRBV27
TGTGCCAGCAGTTTAGGTACAGTTCACACTGAAGCTTTCTTT
CASSLGTVHTEAFF
>14|-|many|TRBJ2-3|TRBV6-6
TGTGCCAGCACCTTAACTAGAATAGGAGATACGCAGTATTTT
CASTLTRIGDTQYF
>13|-|large|TRBJ2-5|TRBV6-6
TGTGCCAGCAGTTACGGGGGCTGGGAGACCCAGTACTTC
CASSYGGWETQYF
>15|TRBD2|-|TRBJ2-1|TRBV6-6
TGTGCCAGCAGTGAGGATAGCGGGGGGGCATACGAGCAGTTCTTC
CASSEDSGGAYEQFF
>15|-|once|TRBJ2-7|TRBV6-6
TGTGCCAGCAGTTACTCCCTCGCGGGATCCTACGAGCAGTACTTC
CASSYSLAGSYEQYF
>18|TRBD2|-|TRBJ2-7|TRBV5-4
TGTGCCAGCAGCTATGGACTAGCGGGAGGGGGGGGATACAATGAGCAGTACTTC
CASSYGLAGGGGYNEQYF
>13|-|medium-sized|TRBJ1-1|TRBV11-3
TGTGCCAGCAGCTTAGATACCCGAGGGAAAGCTTTCTTT
CASSLDTRGKAFF
>15|TRBD1|many|TRBJ2-7|TRBV7-6
TGTGCCAGCAGCTTGGGACAGGGGCTTTTCTACGAGCAGTACTTC
CASSLGQGLFYEQYF
>14|TRBD2|large|TRBJ2-1|TRBV6-1
TGTGCCAGTCATAGCGGGAGGGCCTACAATGAGCAGTTCTTC
CASHSGRAYNEQFF
>15|TRBD2|-|TRBJ2-3|TRBV12-3/TRBV12-4
TGTGCCAGCAGCCCAGTCGGGGGGACCACAGATACGCAGTATTTT
CASSPVGGTTDTQYF
>16|-|-|TRBJ2-1|TRBV6-6
TGTGCCAGCAGTTACTCGGTCAGAACCGCCCACAATGAGCAGTTCTTC
CASSYSVRTAHNEQFF
>13|-|-|TRBJ2-4|TRBV10-2
TGCGCCAGCAGTGCAGGGGAGGGAAACATTCAGTACTTC
CASSAGEGNIQYF
>13|-|-|TRBJ2-7|TRBV18
TGTGCCAGCTCACCGAGACCTTTGTCTGAGCAGTACTTC
CASSPRPLSEQYF
>18|TRBD2|many|TRBJ2-7|TRBV6-1
TGTGCCAGCAGTGAATCCCCCAGCCTGGGTAGCGGGAGCGGCGAGCAGTACTTC
CASSESPSLGSGSGEQYF
>15|-|-|TRBJ2-1|TRBV6-1
TGTGCCAGCAGAAAGGCGGGACCGGGTCCCTACGAGCAGTTCTTC
CASRKAGPGPYEQFF
>13|TRBD1|-|TRBJ2-5|TRBV6-6
TGTGCCAGCAGTGGGGACAGACAAGAGACCCAGTACTTC
CASSGDRQETQYF
>13|TRBD2|few|TRBJ2-1|TRBV6-1
TGTGCCAGCAAGGATGGCGGGAGGGGGGAGCAGTTCTTC
CASKDGGRGEQFF
>14|TRBD1|many|TRBJ2-7|TRBV5-1
TGCGCCAGCAGCCCGGACAGGGTATTTTACGAGCAGTACTTC
CASSPDRVFYEQYF
>17|-|-|TRBJ2-1|TRBV6-6
TGTGCCAGCAGTTACTCGGTCCTGGGGATTGCTTACAATGAGCAGTTCTTC
CASSYSVLGIAYNEQFF
>14|-|many|TRBJ2-7|TRBV7-2
TGTGCCAGCACCCCGGGCGGGGCGTCCTACGAGCAGTACTTC
CASTPGGASYEQYF
>16|TRBD2|-|TRBJ2-1|TRBV7-6
TGTGCTAGCAGCGACCTGGGGACTAGCGGGAGCGATGAGCAGTTCTTC
CASSDLGTSGSDEQFF
>13|-|large|TRBJ2-1|TRBV7-2
TGTGCCAGCAGACCCAACAGGGAAGGCGAGCAGTTCTTC
CASRPNREGEQFF